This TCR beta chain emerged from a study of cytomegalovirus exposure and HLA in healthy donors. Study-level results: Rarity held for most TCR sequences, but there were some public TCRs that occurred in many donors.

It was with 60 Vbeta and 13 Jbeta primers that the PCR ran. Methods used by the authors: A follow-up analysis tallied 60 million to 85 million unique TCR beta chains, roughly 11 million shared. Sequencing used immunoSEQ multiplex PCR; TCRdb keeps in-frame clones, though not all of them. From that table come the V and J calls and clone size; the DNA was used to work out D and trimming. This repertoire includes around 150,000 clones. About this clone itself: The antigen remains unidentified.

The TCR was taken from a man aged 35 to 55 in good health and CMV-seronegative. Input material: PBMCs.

The CDR3 DNA follows: TGTGCCAGCAGCCTCCTCGGTCTAGGACTTGGCTACACCTTC. Residues: CASSLLGLGLGYTF. This chain links TRBV5-4 with TRBJ1-2; D not resolved. V was clipped by 4 bases and J by 7 bases, with 17 bases between them. The germline V gene has CDR1 SGHNT and CDR2 YYREEE (reference sequence). The CDR3 has 14 amino acids.